A single T cell receptor (beta chain) is shown here with its context. The sample originates from a study of blood T cells in healthy people across ages. From germline, CDR1 is SGDLS and CDR2 YYNGEE. Trimming left V 3 bases short and J 0 bases short, with 7 bases between. This CDR3 has 14 amino acids. A J-beta primer mix and a sample-barcoded 5' primer were used in a second PCR of roughly 7 to 12 cycles. Carrying 12 random nucleotides, a template-switch adaptor labeled each individual cDNA molecule. TCRdb re-called the 5' RACE reads with MiXCR, one entry per CDR3 protein. Of about 640,000 distinct CDR3 sequences in the sample, around 54% were seen once.

The sample consisted of blood. The rearrangement links TRBV9 to TRBJ1-5; no clear D. The clonotype originates from a man aged 60-69 years in good health. This CDR3 reads CASSDRLSNQPQHF. CDR3 in DNA: TGTGCCAGCAGCGACCGCCTTAGCAATCAGCCCCAGCATTTT.